Each of the 19 T cell receptor beta chains below was sequenced from the same sample in a study of cytomegalovirus exposure and HLA in healthy donors. Researchers ran the PCR with 60 Vbeta and 13 Jbeta primers. The table came from immunoSEQ multiplex PCR; TCRdb's copy has only in-frame clones and leaves some out. The data contain 95,000 to 120,000 clones, 82% of them singletons. The sequenced sample consisted of PBMCs. All receptors come from a young woman in good health and CMV-seronegative.

This chain uses TRBV5-1 with TRBJ1-1; D is possibly TRBD1 (6 bases). In germline, CDR1 is SGHRS, CDR2 YFSETQ. The CDR3 runs to 15 residues. V was cut by 4 bases and J by 3 bases, with 16 bases left in between. CDR3 sequence (DNA): TGCGCCAGCAGCCCAACAGGGTTTCTTGACACTGAAGCTTTCTTT. Its translation: CASSPTGFLDTEAFF.

The V and J genes are TRBV27 and TRBJ1-2; TRBD1 might be the D (6 bases). In germline, CDR1 is MNHEY, CDR2 SMNVEV (reference sequence). V lost 3 bases to trimming and J lost 0 bases, with 20 bases between them. The CDR3 loop spans 18 amino acids. For the CDR3, the DNA is TGTGCCAGCAGTTTTCTCACAGGGAAAAGGAGAGCTAACTATGGCTACACCTTC. Translating it yields CASSFLTGKRRANYGYTF.

V gene TRBV28 combines with J gene TRBJ2-2, with D unresolved. The CDR3 has 12 amino acids. The germline V gene has CDR1 MDHEN and CDR2 SYDVKM. Trimming shortened V by 4 bases and J by 6 bases, and 6 bases separated the two germline ends. CDR3 nucleotides: TGTGCCAGCAGTTCCCAGGCCGGGGAGCTGTTTTTT. It yields the protein CASSSQAGELFF.

The chain has TRBV18 and TRBJ1-2, with D uncertain. CDR3 size: 14 residues. Deletions cut 2 bases from V and 4 bases from J, with 11 bases between. In germline, CDR1 is KGHSH, CDR2 LQKENI. The DNA of the CDR3 is TGTGCCAGCTCACCAAGCGGGTTAACCTATGGCTACACCTTC. It yields the protein CASSPSGLTYGYTF.

This chain connects TRBV7-2 to TRBJ2-7; 11 nucleotides align to TRBD2. There are 16 residues in the CDR3. With V trimmed by 3 bases and J by 3 bases, 7 bases remained unmatched. Germline V lookup: CDR1 SGHTA, CDR2 FQGNSA. The CDR3 here is CASSLTSGIVGYEQYF. CDR3 nucleotides: TGTGCCAGCAGCTTGACTAGCGGGATCGTTGGCTACGAGCAGTACTTC.

The chain links TRBV9 to TRBJ1-2; D might be TRBD1 (5 bases). CDR1 is SGDLS and CDR2 is YYNGEE in the germline V gene. Trimming stripped 2 bases from V and 3 bases from J, with 8 bases between. The CDR3 spans 13 residues. As DNA, the CDR3 is TGTGCCAGCAGCGTTACAGGAGACTATGGCTACACCTTC. Residues: CASSVTGDYGYTF.

The chain joins TRBV5-4 to TRBJ2-1; tentative D call: TRBD2 (6 bases). The V end lost 3 bases, the J end lost 3 bases, and 13 bases lay between the germline ends. The CDR3 length is 15 residues. Germline V gene lookup returns CDR1 SGHNT and CDR2 YYREEE (reference sequence). Here the CDR3 reads CASSSAEGVYNEQFF. The CDR3 coding sequence is TGTGCCAGCAGCTCCGCGGAGGGAGTCTACAATGAGCAGTTCTTC.

The genes are TRBV6-6 and TRBJ1-1; the match to TRBD1 covers 8 bases. Germline loops: CDR1 MNHNY, CDR2 SVGAGI (reference sequence). This CDR3 is 14 amino acids long. V lost 0 bases and J lost 11; bases outside the gene matches: 8. The CDR3 DNA is TGTGCCAGCAGTTACTCGACAGGGGAGTTTGATGCTTTCTTT. Its translation is CASSYSTGEFDAFF.

The genes are TRBV19 and TRBJ1-4; unclear D gene. This CDR3 has 13 amino acids. With 0 bases removed from V and 8 bases from J, the gap between germline ends came to 7 bases. Germline lookup yields CDR1 LNHDA and CDR2 SQIVND (reference sequence). The CDR3 DNA sequence: TGTGCCAGTAGTATAGAGGAGCGGGAAAAACTGTTTTTT. Translating it yields CASSIEEREKLFF.

The genes are TRBV18 and TRBJ2-3, with 12 bases identical to TRBD2. The CDR3 runs 17 residues. The trim removed 3 bases at V and 1 base at J, leaving 5 bases unmatched. The germline V gene has CDR1 KGHSH and CDR2 LQKENI. The CDR3: CASSPSRTSGGTDTQYF. In DNA form, the CDR3 reads TGTGCCAGCTCACCGAGTAGGACTAGCGGGGGCACAGATACGCAGTATTTT.

The rearrangement uses TRBV6-1 and TRBJ2-3; 8 nucleotides line up with TRBD2. This CDR3 spans 13 amino acids. The germline gives CDR1 MNHNS, CDR2 SASEGT. With V trimmed by 6 bases and J by 3 bases, 2 bases remained unmatched. The CDR3 coding sequence is TGTGCCAGCAGGGCGGGGGGAACAGATACGCAGTATTTT. This codes for CASRAGGTDTQYF.

The chain combines TRBV5-4 with TRBJ1-2; 7 bases match TRBD1. CDR1 and CDR2 (germline): SGHNT, YYREEE (reference sequence). With V trimmed by 2 bases and J by 10 bases, 11 bases remained unmatched. The CDR3 spans 14 residues. The CDR3 DNA is TGTGCCAGCAGCTTCCTTAGAGGGGGCGGCTCCTACACCTTC. Its translation: CASSFLRGGGSYTF.

The chain employs TRBV11-3 and TRBJ1-1; possible D gene TRBD1, 5 bases. The length of the CDR3 is 13 residues. Germline V gene sequence: CDR1 SGHNT, CDR2 YENEEA. Trimming shortened V by 4 bases and J by 5 bases, and 11 bases separated the two germline ends. The CDR3 is CASSYQGPTEAFF. In nucleotides, the CDR3 is TGTGCCAGCAGCTACCAGGGCCCTACTGAAGCTTTCTTT.

This clone was counted a few times. J is TRBJ2-7 and V is TRBV5-1; 12 bases line up with TRBD2. CDR1 is SGHRS and CDR2 is YFSETQ in the germline V gene. Germline trimming cut 4 bases from V and 1 base from J; bases unmatched to any gene: 12. The CDR3 loop spans 18 amino acids. CDR3 DNA sequence: TGCGCCAGCAGCCCCTCGCGGGGGGGACTAGCGGGTTCCTACGAGCAGTACTTC. Its translation: CASSPSRGGLAGSYEQYF.

This clone occurred a few times. The chain couples TRBV5-4 to TRBJ1-4; possibly TRBD1 for D (6 bases). V was pared by 0 bases and J by 2 bases, with 11 bases between. The CDR3 consists of 16 residues. Germline CDR1 is SGHNT and CDR2 is YYREEE (reference sequence). CDR3 loop: CASSLARGGTNEKLFF. CDR3 DNA sequence: TGTGCCAGCAGCTTGGCAAGGGGGGGCACTAATGAAAAACTGTTTTTT.

CDR3 in amino acids: CATHPTGPLRPQHF. The CDR3 DNA is TGTGCCACGCACCCCACAGGGCCCCTTAGGCCCCAGCATTTT. This rearrangement joins TRBV6-5 to TRBJ1-5; maybe TRBD1 (6 bases). This CDR3 spans 14 amino acids. Germline CDR1 MNHEY, CDR2 SVGAGI. With 10 bases removed from V and 9 bases from J, the gap between germline ends came to 22 bases.

V usage is TRBV6-1 and J usage is TRBJ1-4, with 7 bases aligning to TRBD1. The trim removed 1 base at V and 4 bases at J, leaving 0 bases unmatched. Germline CDR1 reads MNHNS; CDR2 reads SASEGT. This CDR3 comprises 14 residues. In DNA form, the CDR3 reads TGTGCCAGCAGTGAAGGACAGGGTAATGAAAAACTGTTTTTT. Translation: CASSEGQGNEKLFF.

The chain combines TRBV14 with TRBJ2-7; TRBD2 matches at 7 bases. Germline CDR1 SGHDN, CDR2 FVKESK. This CDR3 is 15 amino acids long. V shed 1 base, J shed 2 bases, and the junction held 5 bases outside the gene matches. The DNA for the CDR3 is TGTGCCAGCAGCCAAGCCAGCGGGGTTGCCTACGAGCAGTACTTC. Translated, it gives CASSQASGVAYEQYF.

In this sample, this clone turned up a few times. This chain connects TRBV6-1 to TRBJ2-1, with D perhaps matching TRBD1 (5 bases). CDR3 size: 14 residues. V dropped 4 bases and J dropped 7 bases, with 14 bases sitting between them. In germline, CDR1 is MNHNS, CDR2 SASEGT. CDR3 loop: CASSGSRDFNEQFF. As DNA, the CDR3 is TGTGCCAGCAGTGGCAGCAGGGATTTTAATGAGCAGTTCTTC.